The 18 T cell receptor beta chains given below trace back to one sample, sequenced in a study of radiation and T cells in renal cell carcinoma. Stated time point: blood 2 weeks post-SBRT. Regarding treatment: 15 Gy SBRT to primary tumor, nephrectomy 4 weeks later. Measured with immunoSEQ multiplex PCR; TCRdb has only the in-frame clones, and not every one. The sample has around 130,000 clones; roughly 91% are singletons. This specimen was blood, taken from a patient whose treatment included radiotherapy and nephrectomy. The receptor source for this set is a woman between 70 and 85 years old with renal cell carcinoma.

CDR3 nucleotides: TGTGCCAGCAGCTTACCAGGGGACGGCAATCAGCCCCAGCATTTT. It codes for CASSLPGDGNQPQHF. The rearrangement links TRBV7-9 to TRBJ1-5; possibly TRBD1 for D (6 bases). Deletions cut 2 bases from V and 2 bases from J, with 10 bases between. The CDR3 is made up of 15 amino acids. Per the germline V gene, CDR1 is SEHNR and CDR2 is FQNEAQ (reference sequence).

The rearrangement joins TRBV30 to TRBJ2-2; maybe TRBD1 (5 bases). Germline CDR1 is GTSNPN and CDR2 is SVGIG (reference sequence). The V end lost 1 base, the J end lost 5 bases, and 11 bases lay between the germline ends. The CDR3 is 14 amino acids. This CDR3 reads CAWSEGIGTGELFF. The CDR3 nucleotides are TGTGCCTGGAGTGAGGGGATTGGGACCGGGGAGCTGTTTTTT.

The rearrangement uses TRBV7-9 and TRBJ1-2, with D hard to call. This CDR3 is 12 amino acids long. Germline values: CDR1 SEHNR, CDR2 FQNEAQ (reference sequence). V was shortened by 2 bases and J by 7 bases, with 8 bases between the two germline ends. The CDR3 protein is CASSLSLGGYTF. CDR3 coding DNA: TGTGCCAGCAGCTTAAGTCTCGGTGGCTACACCTTC.

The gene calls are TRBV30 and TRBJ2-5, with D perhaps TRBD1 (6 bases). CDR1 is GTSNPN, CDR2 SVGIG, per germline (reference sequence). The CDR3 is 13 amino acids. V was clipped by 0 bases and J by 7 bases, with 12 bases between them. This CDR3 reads CAWSVGTSGTQYF. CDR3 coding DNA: TGTGCCTGGAGTGTAGGGACATCCGGGACCCAGTACTTC. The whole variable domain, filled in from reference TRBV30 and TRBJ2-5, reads SQTIHQWPATLVQPVGSPLSLECTVEGTSNPNLYWYRQAAGRGLQLLFYSVGIGQISSEVPQNLSASRPQDRQFILSSKKLLLSDSGFYLCAWSVGTSGTQYFGPGTRLLVL.

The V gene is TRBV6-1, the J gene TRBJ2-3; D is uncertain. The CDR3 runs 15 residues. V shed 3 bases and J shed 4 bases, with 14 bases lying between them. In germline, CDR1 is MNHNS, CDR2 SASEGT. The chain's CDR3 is CASSDVGPYADTQYF. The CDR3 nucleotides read TGTGCCAGCAGTGACGTTGGTCCCTACGCAGATACGCAGTATTTT.

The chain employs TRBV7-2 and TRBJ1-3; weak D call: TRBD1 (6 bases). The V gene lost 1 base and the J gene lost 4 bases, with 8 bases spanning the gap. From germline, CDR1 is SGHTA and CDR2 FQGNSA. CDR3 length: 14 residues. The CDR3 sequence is CASSLGDKGNTIYF. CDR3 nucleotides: TGTGCCAGCAGCTTAGGGGACAAGGGAAACACCATATATTTT. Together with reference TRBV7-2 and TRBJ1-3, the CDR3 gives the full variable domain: GAGVSQSPSNKVTEKGKDVELRCDPISGHTALYWYRQSLGQGLEFLIYFQGNSAPDKSGLPSDRFSAERTGGSVSTLTIQRTQQEDSAVYLCASSLGDKGNTIYFGEGSWLTVV.

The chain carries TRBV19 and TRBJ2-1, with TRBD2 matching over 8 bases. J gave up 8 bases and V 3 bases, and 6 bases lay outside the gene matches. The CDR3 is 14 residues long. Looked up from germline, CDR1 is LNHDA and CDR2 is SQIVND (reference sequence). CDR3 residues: CASSMWGLVYEQFF. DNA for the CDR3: TGTGCCAGTAGTATGTGGGGACTAGTGTATGAGCAGTTCTTC.

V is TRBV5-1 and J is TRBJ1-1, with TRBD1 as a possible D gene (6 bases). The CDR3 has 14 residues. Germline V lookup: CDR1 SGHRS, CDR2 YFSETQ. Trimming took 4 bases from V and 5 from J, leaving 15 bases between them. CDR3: CASSLGTTRTEAFF. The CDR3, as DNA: TGCGCCAGCAGCCTTGGGACAACCAGAACTGAAGCTTTCTTT.

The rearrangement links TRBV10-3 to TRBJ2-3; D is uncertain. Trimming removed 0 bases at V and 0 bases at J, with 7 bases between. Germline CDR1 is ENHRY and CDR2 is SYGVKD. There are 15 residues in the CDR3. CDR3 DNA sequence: TGTGCCATCAGTGAGTCGGGCAGTAGCACAGATACGCAGTATTTT. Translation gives CAISESGSSTDTQYF.

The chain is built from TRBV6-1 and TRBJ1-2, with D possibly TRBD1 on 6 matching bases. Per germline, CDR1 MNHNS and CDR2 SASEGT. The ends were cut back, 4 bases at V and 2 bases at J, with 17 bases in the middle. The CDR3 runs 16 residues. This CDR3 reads CASSARKEGGNYGYTF. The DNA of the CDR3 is TGTGCCAGCAGTGCCCGAAAGGAGGGGGGGAACTATGGCTACACCTTC.

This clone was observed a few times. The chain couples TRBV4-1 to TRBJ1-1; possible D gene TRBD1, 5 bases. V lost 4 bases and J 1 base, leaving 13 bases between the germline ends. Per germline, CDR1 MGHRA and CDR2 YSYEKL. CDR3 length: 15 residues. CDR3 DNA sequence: TGCGCCAGCAGCCGACCTGGGACGACGAACACTGAAGCTTTCTTT. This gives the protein CASSRPGTTNTEAFF.

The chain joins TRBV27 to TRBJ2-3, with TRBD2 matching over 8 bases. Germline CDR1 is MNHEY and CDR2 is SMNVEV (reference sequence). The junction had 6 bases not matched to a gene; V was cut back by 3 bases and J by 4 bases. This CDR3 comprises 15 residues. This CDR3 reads CASSFTGGRSDTQYF. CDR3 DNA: TGTGCCAGCAGTTTTACGGGGGGGCGGTCAGATACGCAGTATTTT.

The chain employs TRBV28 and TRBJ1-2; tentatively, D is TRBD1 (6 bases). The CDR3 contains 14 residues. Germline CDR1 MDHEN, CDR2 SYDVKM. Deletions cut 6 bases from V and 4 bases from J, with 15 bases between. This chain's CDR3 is CASSPPTGTYGYTF. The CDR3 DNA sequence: TGTGCCAGCAGCCCCCCCACAGGGACCTATGGCTACACCTTC.

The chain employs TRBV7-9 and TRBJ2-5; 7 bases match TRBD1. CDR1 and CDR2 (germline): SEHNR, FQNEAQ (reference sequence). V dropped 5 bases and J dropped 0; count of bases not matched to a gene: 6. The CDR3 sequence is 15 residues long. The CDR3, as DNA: TGTGCCAGCAGCGCAGGGGGAGCTTACCAAGAGACCCAGTACTTC. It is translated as CASSAGGAYQETQYF.

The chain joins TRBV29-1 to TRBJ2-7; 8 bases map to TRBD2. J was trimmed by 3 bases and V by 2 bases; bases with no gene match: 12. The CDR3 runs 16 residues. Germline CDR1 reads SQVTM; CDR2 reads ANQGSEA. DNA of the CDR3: TGCAGCGTTGAACTGAGAACGGGGGGGAGATACTACGAGCAGTACTTC. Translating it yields CSVELRTGGRYYEQYF.

The CDR3 DNA reads TGCGCCAGCAGGCCCACAGGGGGAGGTGGCTACACCTTC. As protein: CASRPTGGGGYTF. The chain is built from TRBV5-1 and TRBJ1-2; TRBD1 matches 8 bases. V shed 5 bases and J 7 bases; nucleotides not matched to a gene: 7. The CDR3 runs to 13 residues. Germline V gene sequence: CDR1 SGHRS, CDR2 YFSETQ.

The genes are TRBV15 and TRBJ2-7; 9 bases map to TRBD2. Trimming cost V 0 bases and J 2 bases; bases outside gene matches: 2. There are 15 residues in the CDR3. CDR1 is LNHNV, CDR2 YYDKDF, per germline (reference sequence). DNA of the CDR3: TGTGCCACCAGCAGAGAAGTAGCGGGGGCCTACGAGCAGTACTTC. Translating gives CATSREVAGAYEQYF.

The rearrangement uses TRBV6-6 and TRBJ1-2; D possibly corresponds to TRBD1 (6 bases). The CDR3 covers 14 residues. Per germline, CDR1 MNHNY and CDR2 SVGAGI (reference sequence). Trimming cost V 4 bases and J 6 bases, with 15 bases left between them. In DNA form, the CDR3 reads TGTGCCAGCAGTTGGGAGTGGGGGGCGGATGGCTACACCTTC. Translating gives CASSWEWGADGYTF.